The clone carrying this TCR beta chain has more than one count but fewer than ten. Its antigen is as yet unknown. This sample stems from a study of human T cells and chemical hapten exposure. About the research overall: Scalp application of diphenylcyclopropenone was performed weekly in patients across the entire roughly 23-week study.

The CDR3 loop spans 16 amino acids. Germline V lookup: CDR1 LGHDT, CDR2 YNNKEL (reference sequence). Between the trimmed V and J ends, which lost 0 bases and 0 bases, there was a span of 8 bases. The study, taken as a whole, reports: Among TCRs, those above 1 in 1000 frequency were unaffected by DPC sensitization.

In the source study's methods: Between 23,224 and 690,600 TCRs appeared in each sample, and the median stood at about 93,000. Via MiXCR, TCRdb re-called the RACE reads, giving one row per CDR3 protein. In this record, the V and J calls reflect TCRdb's handling and not the investigators' own analysis. This sample carries fewer than 350,000 distinct CDR3 sequences, almost 8% of them seen once, and the ten largest clones take 0.9% to 1.5%. The time point is: pre-sensitization, week 0. Described treatment: therapeutic diphenylcyclopropenone sensitization with weekly scalp DPC. Donors, patients with alopecia ranging from 18 to 70 years old and judged suitable for DPC, provided samples.

The sample here was whole blood, taken in connection with sensitization to the hapten diphenylcyclopropenone (DPC). The V call is TRBV3-1, the J call TRBJ1-4; D is undetermined. This TCR was recovered from a man aged 18 to 30 with alopecia areata. Some clones in this sample may be carry-over from other donors' samples. The CDR3 region is CASSQDQDPTNEKLFF. CDR3 nucleotide sequence: TGTGCCAGCAGCCAAGATCAGGATCCAACTAATGAAAAACTGTTTTTT.